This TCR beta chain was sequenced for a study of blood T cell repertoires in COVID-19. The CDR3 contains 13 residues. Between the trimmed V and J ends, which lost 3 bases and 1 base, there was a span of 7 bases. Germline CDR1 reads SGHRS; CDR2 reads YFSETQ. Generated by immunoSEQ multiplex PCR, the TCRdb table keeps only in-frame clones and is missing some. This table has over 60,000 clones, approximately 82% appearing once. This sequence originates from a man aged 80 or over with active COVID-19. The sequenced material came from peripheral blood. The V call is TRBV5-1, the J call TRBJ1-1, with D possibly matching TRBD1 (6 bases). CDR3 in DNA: TGCGCCAGCAGCTGGGGACAGAACACTGAAGCTTTCTTT. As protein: CASSWGQNTEAFF. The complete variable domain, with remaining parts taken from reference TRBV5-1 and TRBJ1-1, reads KAGVTQTPRYLIKTRGQQVTLSCSPISGHRSVSWYQQTPGQGLQFLFEYFSETQRNKGNFPGRFSGRQFSNSRSEMNVSTLELGDSALYLCASSWGQNTEAFFGQGTRLTVV.